The 29 T cell receptor beta chains listed next were all sequenced from one sample in a study of cytomegalovirus exposure and HLA in healthy donors. In the PCR, 60 Vbeta and 13 Jbeta primers were used. Sequencing was performed with immunoSEQ multiplex PCR; in TCRdb, only in-frame clones are kept and a portion is missing. The table records about 190,000 clones, 85% to 90% of them present only once. Input material: PBMCs. Source of these receptors: a man younger than 40 in good health and CMV-seronegative.

The V call is TRBV29-1, the J call TRBJ2-5; D ambiguous. The last part of the DNA fits TRBJ2-7 better; the J call may be wrong. Germline CDR1 and CDR2: SQVTM and ANQGSEA. CDR3 length: 12 amino acids. CDR3 nucleotide sequence: TGCAGCTTACGAACGGGTAGCTACGAGCAGTACTTC. It translates to CSLRTGSYEQYF.

The rearrangement uses TRBV7-8 and TRBJ2-4, with 7 bases matching TRBD2. Per the germline V gene, CDR1 is SGHVS and CDR2 is FQNEAQ. There are 17 residues in the CDR3. Trimming removed 3 bases from V and 2 bases from J; junction bases left unmatched: 10. CDR3 region: CASSFYAGDFPKNIQYF. In DNA form, the CDR3 reads TGTGCCAGCAGCTTTTATGCGGGAGATTTCCCCAAAAACATTCAGTACTTC.

This sequence joins TRBV30 and TRBJ2-1; D possibly corresponds to TRBD2 (6 bases). In germline, CDR1 is GTSNPN, CDR2 SVGIG (reference sequence). CDR3 length equals 15 residues. Trimming cost V 3 bases and J 2 bases, with 14 bases left between them. CDR3 amino acids: CAWSLAGSAYNEQFF. In DNA form, the CDR3 reads TGTGCCTGGAGCCTCGCGGGATCAGCCTACAATGAGCAGTTCTTC.

This clone was recorded only once. The V call is TRBV5-5, the J call TRBJ2-7; 11 positions match TRBD2. CDR1 is SGHKS and CDR2 is YYEKEE in the germline V gene (reference sequence). V lost 6 bases and J lost 7; bases outside the gene matches: 18. This CDR3 is built from 17 residues. The CDR3 reads CASTGYTLAGGSGEQYF. CDR3 DNA: TGTGCCAGCACCGGATACACCCTAGCGGGGGGAAGTGGAGAGCAGTACTTC.

The chain carries TRBV7-6 and TRBJ2-2; D gene unclear. The V gene lost 5 bases and the J gene lost 7 bases, with 11 bases spanning the gap. This CDR3 spans 13 amino acids. Germline lookup yields CDR1 SGHVS and CDR2 FNYEAQ. DNA for the CDR3: TGTGCCAGCAGCCGCGATATAAGCGGGGAGCTGTTTTTT. Amino acid sequence: CASSRDISGELFF.

In its sample, this clone was seen a few times. The V call is TRBV11-2, the J call TRBJ1-2; D gene uncertain. In germline, CDR1 is SGHAT, CDR2 FQNNGV. Trimming took off 3 bases at V and 2 bases at J, with 7 bases between the two ends. This CDR3 is 13 amino acids long. Written as DNA, the CDR3 is TGTGCCAGCAGCTTTTCAGGAAACTATGGCTACACCTTC. Its protein product is CASSFSGNYGYTF.

This rearrangement joins TRBV7-9 to TRBJ1-5; unclear D gene. V was pared by 5 bases and J by 4 bases, with 6 bases between. Germline V gene data show CDR1 as SEHNR and CDR2 as FQNEAQ (reference sequence). This CDR3 is built from 12 residues. The chain's CDR3 is CASSQNNQPQHF. As DNA, the CDR3 is TGTGCCAGCAGCCAGAATAATCAGCCCCAGCATTTT.

The chain has TRBV5-1 and TRBJ2-5; D is perhaps TRBD2 (5 bases). The closer fit of TRBJ2-7 to the DNA end suggests the J call may be wrong. The CDR3 contains 17 residues. CDR1 SGHRS and CDR2 YFSETQ come from the germline V gene. The CDR3 DNA is TGCGCCAGCAGCTTGGATGCGGGCCAGCCCGGCCCCTACGAGCAGTACTTC. It translates to CASSLDAGQPGPYEQYF.

The chain has TRBV5-1 and TRBJ1-2; no clear D gene. This CDR3 is built from 15 residues. Trimming took 5 bases from V and 1 from J, leaving 15 bases between them. CDR1 SGHRS and CDR2 YFSETQ come from the germline V gene. The DNA for the CDR3 is TGCGCCAGCAGGGAGCGGACCGCGAATAACTATGGCTACACCTTC. This gives the protein CASRERTANNYGYTF.

The chain carries TRBV28 and TRBJ2-7, with 7 bases matching TRBD1. The CDR3 extends over 15 amino acids. CDR1 is MDHEN, CDR2 SYDVKM, per germline. V gave up 6 bases and J gave up 3 bases; unmatched junction bases: 11. The CDR3 DNA is TGTGCCAGCAGCCAGCGGCAGGGACAGAGCTACGAGCAGTACTTC. Translating it yields CASSQRQGQSYEQYF.

This chain joins TRBV10-2 and TRBJ2-1; 7 bases are a match to TRBD1. V lost 2 bases and J lost 6; bases outside the gene matches: 7. This CDR3 has 15 residues. Germline V gene data show CDR1 as WSHSY and CDR2 as SAAADI. The CDR3 loop is CASSERTGWGNEQFF. The CDR3 DNA is TGCGCCAGCAGTGAGCGGACAGGTTGGGGCAATGAGCAGTTCTTC.

The V call is TRBV5-6, the J call TRBJ1-2; D is unclear. The CDR3 runs 15 residues. V lost 0 bases and J lost 2, with 11 bases in between. Germline V CDR1 and CDR2: SGHDT, YYEEEE. The DNA of the CDR3 is TGTGCCAGCAGCTTGGGGCAGGCCAAAAACTATGGCTACACCTTC. Protein sequence: CASSLGQAKNYGYTF.

The chain is built from TRBV5-1 and TRBJ1-2; the D is unclear. Trimming stripped 5 bases from V and 9 bases from J, with 14 bases between. Germline V gene lookup returns CDR1 SGHRS and CDR2 YFSETQ. CDR3 size: 12 residues. CDR3: CASSPLDSRYTF. The CDR3 region has the DNA TGCGCCAGCAGTCCCCTAGACTCGCGCTACACCTTC. The whole variable domain, remainder taken from reference TRBV5-1 and TRBJ1-2, is KAGVTQTPRYLIKTRGQQVTLSCSPISGHRSVSWYQQTPGQGLQFLFEYFSETQRNKGNFPGRFSGRQFSNSRSEMNVSTLELGDSALYLCASSPLDSRYTFGSGTRLTVV.

The chain joins TRBV27 to TRBJ1-2; a weak D match, TRBD1 (6 bases). The V and J ends lost 6 bases and 6 bases respectively, with 20 bases between them. CDR1 and CDR2 (germline): MNHEY, SMNVEV (reference sequence). The CDR3 covers 15 residues. The CDR3 loop is CASSRSPRGAHGYTF. The CDR3 bases are TGTGCCAGCAGCCGATCGCCCCGGGGGGCGCATGGCTACACCTTC.

The chain employs TRBV5-8 and TRBJ2-7; 8 bases match TRBD1. This CDR3 spans 15 amino acids. Looked up from germline, CDR1 is SGHTS and CDR2 is YDEGEE. Trimming at V came to 1 base and at J to 2 bases, leaving 5 bases not matched to a gene. CDR3 in amino acids: CASSLFQGAPYEQYF. The DNA for the CDR3 is TGTGCCAGCAGCTTGTTCCAGGGGGCCCCCTACGAGCAGTACTTC.

V is TRBV18 and J is TRBJ1-5; D remains unclear. This CDR3 contains 14 residues. The V gene's germline CDR1 is KGHSH and CDR2 LQKENI. Trimming left V 4 bases short and J 5 bases short, with 12 bases between. As DNA, the CDR3 is TGTGCCAGCTCACGTACAGATGCCTATCAGCCCCAGCATTTT. This gives the protein CASSRTDAYQPQHF.

The rearrangement uses TRBV27 and TRBJ2-3; 9 bases fit TRBD1. The trim removed 5 bases at V and 4 bases at J, leaving 4 bases unmatched. This CDR3 is built from 14 residues. Germline V gives CDR1 MNHEY, CDR2 SMNVEV (reference sequence). CDR3 sequence reads: CASSGTGKPDTQYF. The CDR3 nucleotides are TGTGCCAGCAGTGGGACAGGGAAACCAGATACGCAGTATTTT.

The chain recombines TRBV18 with TRBJ1-1, with D perhaps TRBD1 (6 bases). The length of the CDR3 is 14 residues. Germline V gene sequence: CDR1 KGHSH, CDR2 LQKENI. The V end was cut by 2 bases, the J end by 4 bases, with 11 bases between. Written as DNA, the CDR3 is TGTGCCAGCTCACCATGGGGGCAGGGCACTGAAGCTTTCTTT. Protein sequence: CASSPWGQGTEAFF.

The CDR3 DNA follows: TGTGCCAGCAGCTTGCCGGGACAGGGGGACGGCTACACCTTC. Encoded protein: CASSLPGQGDGYTF. This rearrangement joins TRBV7-9 to TRBJ1-2; 11 nucleotides match TRBD1. The junction had 5 bases not matched to a gene; V was cut back by 3 bases and J by 8 bases. This CDR3 is 14 amino acids long. Germline V CDR1 and CDR2: SEHNR, FQNEAQ (reference sequence).

The V gene is TRBV6-5, the J gene TRBJ2-2; the match to TRBD2 covers 8 bases. Germline lookup yields CDR1 MNHEY and CDR2 SVGAGI. V shed 1 base, J shed 7 bases, and the junction held 5 bases outside the gene matches. The CDR3 has 15 residues. The CDR3, as DNA: TGTGCCAGCAGTTACTACCCGGGAGGGGGCGGGGAGCTGTTTTTT. Protein sequence: CASSYYPGGGGELFF.

The V gene is TRBV2, the J gene TRBJ2-7, with a weak D call TRBD1 (5 bases). This CDR3 has 15 residues. Looked up from germline, CDR1 is SNHLY and CDR2 is FYNNEI. Trimming left V 8 bases short and J 2 bases short, with 19 bases between. The CDR3 sequence is CASSDSGMGTYEQYF. DNA for the CDR3: TGTGCCAGCTCTGATTCAGGGATGGGGACCTACGAGCAGTACTTC.

The chain combines TRBV6-1 with TRBJ1-5, with 8 bases that match TRBD1. This CDR3 contains 15 residues. Germline V gene lookup returns CDR1 MNHNS and CDR2 SASEGT. The junction had 7 bases not matched to a gene; V was cut back by 6 bases and J by 3 bases. In nucleotides, the CDR3 is TGTGCCAGCAGAAGGAAGACAGGGGACAATCAGCCCCAGCATTTT. This translates into CASRRKTGDNQPQHF.

This chain links TRBV6-5 with TRBJ1-2; 8 bases are shared with TRBD1. There are 14 residues in the CDR3. CDR1 is MNHEY, CDR2 SVGAGI, per germline. With 3 bases clipped from V and 8 bases from J, the junction kept 8 bases outside the gene matches. The CDR3 loop is CASSYFAGQGGYTF. DNA of the CDR3: TGTGCCAGCAGTTATTTCGCCGGACAGGGCGGCTACACCTTC.

Only one count was recorded for this clone. J is TRBJ1-1 and V is TRBV7-6; perhaps TRBD1 as D (5 bases). V was clipped by 2 bases and J by 0 bases, with 7 bases between them. Germline-derived CDR1 and CDR2 are SGHVS and FNYEAQ. This CDR3 has 14 residues. This CDR3 is CASSLRGVNTEAFF. CDR3 coding DNA: TGTGCCAGCAGCTTAAGGGGCGTGAACACTGAAGCTTTCTTT. The full variable domain, rest sourced from reference TRBV7-6 and TRBJ1-1, is GAGVSQSPRYKVTKRGQDVALRCDPISGHVSLYWYRQALGQGPEFLTYFNYEAQQDKSGLPNDRFSAERPEGSISTLTIQRTEQRDSAMYRCASSLRGVNTEAFFGQGTRLTVV.

This chain links TRBV5-4 with TRBJ2-5, with D possibly being TRBD2 (6 bases). Trimming removed 4 bases from V and 0 bases from J, with 13 bases in between. The CDR3 consists of 15 residues. CDR1 is SGHNT, CDR2 YYREEE, per germline (reference sequence). CDR3 coding DNA: TGTGCCAGCAGCGGCCCGACTAGTGACCAAGAGACCCAGTACTTC. Encoded protein: CASSGPTSDQETQYF.

The chain combines TRBV6-1 with TRBJ1-5, with D uncertain. The CDR3 has 15 residues. The V gene lost 4 bases and the J gene lost 0 bases, with 10 bases spanning the gap. CDR1 MNHNS and CDR2 SASEGT come from the germline V gene. The CDR3: CASSASSYSNQPQHF. CDR3 bases: TGTGCCAGCAGTGCGTCCAGTTATAGCAATCAGCCCCAGCATTTT.

The V gene is TRBV5-6, the J gene TRBJ1-2; D not resolved. The length of the CDR3 is 14 residues. The germline CDR1 and CDR2 sequences are SGHDT and YYEEEE. V shed 0 bases and J shed 1 base, with 7 bases lying between them. The CDR3 coding sequence is TGTGCCAGCAGCTTGGCCGGGGATAACTATGGCTACACCTTC. Protein sequence: CASSLAGDNYGYTF.

This chain links TRBV7-2 with TRBJ2-1; 7 bases agree with TRBD1. The J segment lost 8 bases and the V segment lost 5 bases, leaving 21 bases of the junction unmatched. The CDR3 runs to 18 residues. Germline values: CDR1 SGHTA, CDR2 FQGNSA. The CDR3 sequence is CASSTRRDSGWGTYEQFF. The CDR3 DNA reads TGTGCCAGCAGCACGCGCCGGGACAGCGGATGGGGCACGTATGAGCAGTTCTTC.

This chain connects TRBV7-6 to TRBJ2-6; no definite D call. The CDR3 has 15 residues. CDR1 is SGHVS, CDR2 FNYEAQ, per germline. V lost 5 bases and J 3 bases, leaving 11 bases between the germline ends. CDR3 protein: CASSLDGFGANVLTF. In DNA form, the CDR3 reads TGTGCCAGCAGCCTTGACGGGTTTGGGGCCAACGTCCTGACTTTC.